This TCR beta chain was identified in a study of T cell responses to AZD1222 COVID-19 vaccine listed by TCRdb under 2021. For context, the study as a whole: AZD1222 recipients with second doses at about 4 weeks or about 12 weeks were pooled, because spike-specific TCR depth and breadth did not differ between schedules. TCR sequencing was performed for about 250 trial participants, of whom around 200 were given two doses of AZD1222 and around 26 were given two doses of MenACWY control vaccine. Enrollment into the trials was organized by age into subgroups of 18-55, 56-69 and 70-plus years, and those subgroups contained roughly 160, 29 and 62 TCR-sequenced participants, respectively. Beyond this particular receptor, the publication reports: Most participants were white British and females outnumbered males, and the authors suggested that clonal diversity may have been underestimated. No day 14 peak-response samples were available, so repertoires were characterized only after the peak T cell response. A significant rise in spike-specific TCR breadth and depth was observed after two AZD1222 doses relative to day 0 and relative to MenACWY recipients. Vaccine-associated CD4 TCRs spanned the whole spike protein, with dominant responses in regions 160-218 and 743-854. In the small 56-69-year group, the increase in depth fell short of significance, most likely because of low power. Epitopes outside the regions mutated in the B.1.351 and B.1.1.7 variants were reportedly recognized by nearly half of the unique spike-specific TCRs. Only 5 to 7 AZD1222 recipients were SARS-CoV-2 seropositive at baseline, limiting conclusions about previously exposed vaccinees.

Details on this clone: The specificity of this receptor is unknown. Per-base quality was not reported, and no clone a single base away is much larger than it.

From cysteine to phenylalanine, the CDR3 is 13 amino acids long. Of the read, only the CDR3 DNA is kept; its 39 bases are in frame from base 1. CDR1 and CDR2 (SQVTM, ANQGSEA) derive from the germline V gene. Clipping removes 4 bases from V and 5 bases from J, with 5 as the unmatched junction base count. The CDR3 regions of human TCRbeta chains were subjected to immunosequencing. Per the authors' processing: TCRs in the repertoires were compared against a reference library of SARS-CoV-2-specific TCRs that had been generated with the MIRA antigen-specificity platform. Breadth meant the fraction of unique TCRs that were SARS-CoV-2-associated, whereas depth meant the fraction of total T cells that were SARS-CoV-2-associated. Using the MIRA data, each spike-specific TCR was assigned both to the spike region to which the TCR was reactive and to a CD4 or CD8 class. Log10-transformed breadth and depth values were compared by one-way ANOVA with Sidak's multiple comparisons tests. TCRdb obtained this table from immuneACCESS and retained in-frame rearrangements with V and J assigned. These tables miss some clones; where compared with another copy, unresolved V genes account for less than half of the shortfall, and the remainder is unexplained. V and J calls and clone size come straight from that table; D and trimming were deduced from the DNA. This sample holds more than 100,000 clones; 91% were observed only once. The top ten hold roughly 42% of the sample.

This specimen's time point label, interpreted: baseline before first vaccination. Samples from vaccinated people were obtained from the UK trials COV001 and COV002, which included a single-blind randomized controlled phase 2/3 trial of AZD1222 (ChAdOx1 nCoV-19) in healthy adults. For TCRbeta chain sequencing, PBMC samples from trial participants were taken at day 0 and at day 28 after the second dose. The sample was peripheral blood, taken on day 0 of AZD1222 vaccination. The rearrangement combines TRBV29-1 with TRBJ2-1, with 7 bases in between that match TRBD1. The clonotype was recovered from an adult in good health. The CDR3 sequence is CSVVPGGNNEQFF. The DNA sequence follows: TGCAGCGTTGTGCCAGGGGGAAACAATGAGCAGTTCTTC.